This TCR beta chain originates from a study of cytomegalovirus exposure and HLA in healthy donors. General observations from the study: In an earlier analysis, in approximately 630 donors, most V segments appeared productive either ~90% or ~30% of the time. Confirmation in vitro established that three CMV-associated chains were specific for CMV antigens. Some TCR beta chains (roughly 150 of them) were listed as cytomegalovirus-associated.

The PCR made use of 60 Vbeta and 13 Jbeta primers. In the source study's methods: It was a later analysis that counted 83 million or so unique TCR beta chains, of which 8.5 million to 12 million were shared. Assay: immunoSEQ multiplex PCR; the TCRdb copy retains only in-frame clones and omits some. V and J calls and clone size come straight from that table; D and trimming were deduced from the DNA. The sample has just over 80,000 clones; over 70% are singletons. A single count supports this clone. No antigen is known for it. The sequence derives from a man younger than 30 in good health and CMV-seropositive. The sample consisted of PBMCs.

CDR3 loop: CASSESGSGANVLTF. Written as DNA, the CDR3 is TGTGCCAGCAGTGAGTCGGGGTCTGGGGCCAACGTCCTGACTTTC. The gene calls are TRBV6-1 and TRBJ2-6, with D possibly matching TRBD2 (5 bases). V dropped 3 bases and J dropped 1 base, with 7 bases sitting between them. The CDR3 sequence is 15 residues long. The germline gives CDR1 MNHNS, CDR2 SASEGT.